Below are 15 T cell receptor beta chains sequenced from a single sample in a study of beta chain features in type 1 diabetes. Findings of the study overall: Researchers report that Type 1 diabetes patients had moderately but significantly shorter TCRB CDR3s across all four CD4+ subsets.

No antigen is known for these receptors. All of the isolated RNA was reverse transcribed, so expressed TCRB transcripts were sequenced. Assay used: immunoSEQ multiplex PCR; TCRdb lists only in-frame clones, some missing. In the table there are under 350,000 clones, roughly an eighth of which are singletons. What was sequenced was naive CD4+ T cells from blood. The receptors here all came from a young man with type 1 diabetes.

For the CDR3, the DNA is TGTGCCAGCAGTTTTGTCCCAACAGGTACCTCCTACAATGAGCAGTTCTTC. Protein: CASSFVPTGTSYNEQFF. The J gene is TRBJ2-1, the V gene TRBV27; TRBD1 might be the D (5 bases). The CDR3 is 17 amino acids. Germline loops: CDR1 MNHEY, CDR2 SMNVEV (reference sequence). V dropped 3 bases and J dropped 0 bases, with 15 bases sitting between them.

The chain recombines TRBV28 with TRBJ1-2, with 7 bases matching TRBD1. The CDR3 is 14 residues long. J lost 3 bases, V lost 4 bases, and 5 bases had no gene match. Germline loops: CDR1 MDHEN, CDR2 SYDVKM. The chain's CDR3 is CASSSPTGHYGYTF. The DNA of the CDR3 is TGTGCCAGCAGTTCCCCGACAGGGCACTATGGCTACACCTTC.

This clone came up a few times. V gene TRBV7-9 combines with J gene TRBJ2-3; TRBD1 matches at 9 bases. With 5 bases clipped from V and 2 bases from J, the junction kept 5 bases outside the gene matches. Germline lookup yields CDR1 SEHNR and CDR2 FQNEAQ (reference sequence). The CDR3 loop spans 15 amino acids. CDR3 coding DNA: TGTGCCAGCAGCCGCCGGGACAGGGCCACAGATACGCAGTATTTT. It yields the protein CASSRRDRATDTQYF.

This rearrangement joins TRBV7-9 to TRBJ1-1; 9 bases are shared with TRBD1. Germline trimming cut 2 bases from V and 1 base from J; bases unmatched to any gene: 2. The CDR3 loop spans 15 amino acids. Germline-derived CDR1 and CDR2 are SEHNR and FQNEAQ (reference sequence). CDR3 loop: CASSLRTGENTEAFF. For the CDR3, the DNA is TGTGCCAGCAGCTTAAGGACAGGGGAGAACACTGAAGCTTTCTTT.

The rearrangement joins TRBV11-2 to TRBJ2-5, with TRBD2 as a possible D gene (5 bases). V was clipped by 5 bases and J by 2 bases, with 18 bases between them. The CDR3 consists of 16 residues. CDR1 and CDR2 (germline): SGHAT, FQNNGV. CDR3 nucleotides: TGTGCCAGCAGCCTGCGTATCGGGATCGGGCAAGAGACCCAGTACTTC. It encodes CASSLRIGIGQETQYF. Complete variable domain (other parts from reference TRBV11-2 and TRBJ2-5): EAGVAQSPRYKIIEKRQSVAFWCNPISGHATLYWYQQILGQGPKLLIQFQNNGVVDDSQLPKDRFSAERLKGVDSTLKIQPAKLEDSAVYLCASSLRIGIGQETQYFGPGTRLLVL.

The rearrangement uses TRBV7-2 and TRBJ2-1; 13 bases map to TRBD2. This CDR3 is built from 14 residues. The V gene's germline CDR1 is SGHTA and CDR2 FQGNSA. After removal of 10 bases from V and 7 bases from J, the junction contained 7 bases not matched to a gene. CDR3: CATLLAGGPNEQFF. The CDR3 DNA sequence: TGTGCCACCCTACTAGCGGGAGGGCCAAATGAGCAGTTCTTC.

This clone has more than one count but fewer than ten. The V gene is TRBV18, the J gene TRBJ2-1; 9 bases match TRBD1. The germline gives CDR1 KGHSH, CDR2 LQKENI. Trimming removed 3 bases from V and 7 bases from J; junction bases left unmatched: 10. The CDR3 runs 16 residues. The CDR3 region has the DNA TGTGCCAGCTCACCGGTACCGGGACAGGGTATGAATGAGCAGTTCTTC. Amino acids: CASSPVPGQGMNEQFF.

This clone showed up just a few times. The J gene is TRBJ1-1, the V gene TRBV19; D is ambiguous. V was pared by 5 bases and J by 1 base, with 11 bases between. The CDR3 is made up of 14 amino acids. Germline V gene lookup returns CDR1 LNHDA and CDR2 SQIVND (reference sequence). The DNA for the CDR3 is TGTGCCAGTAGTCCTCGGCGCGGGAACACTGAAGCTTTCTTT. Protein: CASSPRRGNTEAFF.

The chain combines TRBV10-3 with TRBJ2-5, with D possibly being TRBD1 (5 bases). Between the trimmed V and J ends, which lost 6 bases and 5 bases, there was a span of 13 bases. Germline V gene lookup returns CDR1 ENHRY and CDR2 SYGVKD. The CDR3 extends over 13 amino acids. The CDR3 region is CAISLDTQETQYF. In DNA, the CDR3 is TGTGCCATCAGCCTGGACACGCAGGAGACCCAGTACTTC.

This clone was seen a few times. V is TRBV6-1 and J is TRBJ2-7; 12 nucleotides match TRBD2. The CDR3 sequence is 14 residues long. V lost 10 bases, J lost 2 bases, and 6 bases stayed unmatched. Germline V gene sequence: CDR1 MNHNS, CDR2 SASEGT. The chain's CDR3 is CATRTSGAPYEQYF. The CDR3 DNA reads as TGTGCCACCCGGACTAGCGGGGCGCCCTACGAGCAGTACTTC.

This clone has only a few counts. The V call is TRBV6-6, the J call TRBJ1-1; 7 bases align to TRBD1. Germline CDR1 is MNHNY and CDR2 is SVGAGI (reference sequence). The CDR3 extends over 16 amino acids. J gave up 0 bases and V 2 bases, and 6 bases lay outside the gene matches. DNA of the CDR3: TGTGCCAGCAGTTACCGCACACAGGGGATGAACACTGAAGCTTTCTTT. Its translation is CASSYRTQGMNTEAFF.

As concerns this clone: An end of the junction differs from the germline gene, which may be a read error. The rearrangement links TRBV7-9 to TRBJ2-1; TRBD2 matches at 14 bases. The CDR3 is 14 amino acids. In germline, CDR1 is SEHNR, CDR2 FQNEAQ (reference sequence). The CDR3 loop reads CASSPGTSGSEPVF. CDR3 DNA: TGTGCCAGCAGCCCCGGGACTAGCGGGAGCGAGCCGGTCTTC.

The chain joins TRBV5-1 to TRBJ2-5, with D possibly TRBD1 on 6 matching bases. The CDR3 length is 17 residues. CDR1 SGHRS and CDR2 YFSETQ come from the germline V gene. V was clipped by 2 bases and J by 1 base, with 18 bases between them. The CDR3 reads CASSLRVPQGVQETQYF. For the CDR3, the DNA is TGCGCCAGCAGCTTACGAGTACCACAGGGTGTCCAAGAGACCCAGTACTTC.

This clone has a handful of counts. The chain joins TRBV11-3 to TRBJ2-5, with D tentatively TRBD1 (6 bases). The ends were cut back, 5 bases at V and 7 bases at J, with 20 bases in the middle. CDR1 and CDR2 (germline): SGHNT, YENEEA. The CDR3 is 15 amino acids. The CDR3: CASSDGDTPTGTQYF. In nucleotides, the CDR3 is TGTGCCAGCAGCGACGGGGACACCCCAACGGGGACCCAGTACTTC.

This clone was seen only a few times. This specimen includes other DNA sequences encoding the same CDR3. Written as DNA, the CDR3 is TGTGCCAGCAGTTTAGGGACTAGCGGGTACGAGCAGTACTTC. Protein sequence: CASSLGTSGYEQYF. The rearrangement uses TRBV28 and TRBJ2-7, with 12 bases matching TRBD2. Looked up from germline, CDR1 is MDHEN and CDR2 is SYDVKM. The V and J ends lost 2 bases and 4 bases, in that order; junction bases with no gene match: 0. The CDR3 totals 14 residues.